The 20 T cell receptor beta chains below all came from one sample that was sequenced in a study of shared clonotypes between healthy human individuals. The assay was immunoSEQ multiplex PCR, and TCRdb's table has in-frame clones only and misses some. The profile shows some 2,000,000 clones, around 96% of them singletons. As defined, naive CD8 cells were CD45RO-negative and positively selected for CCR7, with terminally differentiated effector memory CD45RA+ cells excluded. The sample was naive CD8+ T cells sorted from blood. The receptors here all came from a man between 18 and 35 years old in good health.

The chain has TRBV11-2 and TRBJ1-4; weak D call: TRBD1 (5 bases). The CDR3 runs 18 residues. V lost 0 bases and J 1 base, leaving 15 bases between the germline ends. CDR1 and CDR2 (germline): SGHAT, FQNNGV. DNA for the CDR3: TGTGCCAGCAGCTTAGAGATCTCAGGGATTGTAACTAATGAAAAACTGTTTTTT. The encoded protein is CASSLEISGIVTNEKLFF.

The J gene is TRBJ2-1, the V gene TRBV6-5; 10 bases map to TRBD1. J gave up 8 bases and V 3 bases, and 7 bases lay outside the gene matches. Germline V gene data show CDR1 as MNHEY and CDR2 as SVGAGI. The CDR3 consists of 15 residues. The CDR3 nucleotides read TGTGCCAGCAGTTATTTGGGACAGGGGATAGATGAGCAGTTCTTC. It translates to CASSYLGQGIDEQFF.

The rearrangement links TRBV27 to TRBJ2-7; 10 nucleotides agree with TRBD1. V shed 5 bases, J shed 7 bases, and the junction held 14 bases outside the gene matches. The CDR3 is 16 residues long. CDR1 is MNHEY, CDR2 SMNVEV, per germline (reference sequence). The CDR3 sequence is CASSPGRTGGRREQYF. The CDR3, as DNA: TGTGCCAGCAGTCCGGGAAGGACAGGGGGACGTCGGGAGCAGTACTTC.

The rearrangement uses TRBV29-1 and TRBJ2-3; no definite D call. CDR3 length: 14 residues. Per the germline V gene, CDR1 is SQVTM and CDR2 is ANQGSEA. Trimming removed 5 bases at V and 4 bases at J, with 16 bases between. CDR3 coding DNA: TGCAGCGTTTTAATGGGGATAGGTCCAGATACGCAGTATTTT. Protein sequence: CSVLMGIGPDTQYF.

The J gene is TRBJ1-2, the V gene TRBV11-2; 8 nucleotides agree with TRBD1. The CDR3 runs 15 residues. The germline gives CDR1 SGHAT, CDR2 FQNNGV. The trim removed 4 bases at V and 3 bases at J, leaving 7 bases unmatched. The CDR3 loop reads CASSSDRGNYYGYTF. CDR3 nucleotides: TGTGCCAGCAGCTCCGACAGGGGTAACTACTATGGCTACACCTTC.

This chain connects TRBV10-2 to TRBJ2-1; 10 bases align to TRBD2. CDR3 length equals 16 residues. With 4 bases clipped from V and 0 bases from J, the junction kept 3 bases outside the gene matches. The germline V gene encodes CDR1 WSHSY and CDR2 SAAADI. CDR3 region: CASSGWTSGSYNEQFF. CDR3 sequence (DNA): TGCGCCAGCAGTGGTTGGACTAGCGGCTCCTACAATGAGCAGTTCTTC.

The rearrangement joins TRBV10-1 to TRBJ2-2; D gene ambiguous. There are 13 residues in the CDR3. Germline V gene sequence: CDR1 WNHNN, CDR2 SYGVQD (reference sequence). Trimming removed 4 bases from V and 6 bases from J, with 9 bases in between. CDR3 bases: TGCGCCAGCAGTGCCACAGAGGCCGGGGAGCTGTTTTTT. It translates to CASSATEAGELFF.

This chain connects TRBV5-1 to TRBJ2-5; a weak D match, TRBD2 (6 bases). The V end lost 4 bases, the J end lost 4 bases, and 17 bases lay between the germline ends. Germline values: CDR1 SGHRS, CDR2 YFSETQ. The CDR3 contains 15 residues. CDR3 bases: TGCGCCAGCAGCACGGAGGGTACTATGGGAGAGACCCAGTACTTC. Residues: CASSTEGTMGETQYF.

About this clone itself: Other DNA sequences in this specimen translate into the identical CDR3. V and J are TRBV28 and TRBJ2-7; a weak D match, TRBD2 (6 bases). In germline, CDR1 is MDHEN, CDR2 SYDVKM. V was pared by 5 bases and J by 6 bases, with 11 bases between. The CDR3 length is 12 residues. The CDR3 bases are TGTGCCAGCAGTCCCGGGGGATCCGAGCAGTACTTC. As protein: CASSPGGSEQYF.

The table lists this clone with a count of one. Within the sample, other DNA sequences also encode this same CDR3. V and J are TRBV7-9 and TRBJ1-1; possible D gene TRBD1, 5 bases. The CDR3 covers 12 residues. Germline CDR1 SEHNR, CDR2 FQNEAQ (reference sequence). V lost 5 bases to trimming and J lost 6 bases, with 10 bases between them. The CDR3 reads CASSLGAAEAFF. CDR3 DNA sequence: TGTGCCAGCAGCCTAGGGGCCGCTGAAGCTTTCTTT.

CDR3: CASSVLAGVENEQFF. CDR3 nucleotides: TGTGCCAGCAGCGTATTAGCGGGAGTCGAAAATGAGCAGTTCTTC. The chain has TRBV5-4 and TRBJ2-1; 9 bases fit TRBD2. The CDR3 runs to 15 residues. With 4 bases clipped from V and 7 bases from J, the junction kept 9 bases outside the gene matches. Germline CDR1 SGHNT, CDR2 YYREEE (reference sequence). Full variable domain (missing parts from reference TRBV5-4 and TRBJ2-1): ETGVTQSPTHLIKTRGQQVTLRCSSQSGHNTVSWYQQALGQGPQFIFQYYREEENGRGNFPPRFSGLQFPNYSSELNVNALELDDSALYLCASSVLAGVENEQFFGPGTRLTVL.

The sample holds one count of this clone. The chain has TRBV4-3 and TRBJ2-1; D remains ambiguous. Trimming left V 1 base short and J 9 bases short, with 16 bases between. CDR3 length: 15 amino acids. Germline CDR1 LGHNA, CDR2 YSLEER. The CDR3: CASSQGPTSKGEQFF. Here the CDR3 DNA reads TGCGCCAGCAGCCAAGGACCGACTTCCAAGGGTGAGCAGTTCTTC.

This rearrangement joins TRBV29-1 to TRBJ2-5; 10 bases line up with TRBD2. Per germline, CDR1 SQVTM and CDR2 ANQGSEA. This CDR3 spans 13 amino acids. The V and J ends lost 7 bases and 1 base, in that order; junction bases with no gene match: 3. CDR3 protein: CSGLAGAQETQYF. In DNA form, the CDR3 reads TGCAGCGGCCTAGCGGGGGCCCAAGAGACCCAGTACTTC.

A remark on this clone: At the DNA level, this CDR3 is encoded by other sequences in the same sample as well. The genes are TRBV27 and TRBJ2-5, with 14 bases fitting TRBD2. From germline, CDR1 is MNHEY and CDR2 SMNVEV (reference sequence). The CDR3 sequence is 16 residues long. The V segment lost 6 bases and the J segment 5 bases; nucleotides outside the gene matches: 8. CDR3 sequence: CASSPGTSGSWETQYF. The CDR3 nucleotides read TGTGCCAGCAGCCCAGGGACTAGCGGGAGTTGGGAGACCCAGTACTTC.

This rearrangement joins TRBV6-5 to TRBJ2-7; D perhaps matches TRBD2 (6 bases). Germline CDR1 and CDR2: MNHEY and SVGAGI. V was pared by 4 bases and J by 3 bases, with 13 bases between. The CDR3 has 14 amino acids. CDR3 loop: CASSSEGLHYEQYF. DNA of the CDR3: TGTGCCAGCAGTTCCGAGGGACTCCACTACGAGCAGTACTTC.

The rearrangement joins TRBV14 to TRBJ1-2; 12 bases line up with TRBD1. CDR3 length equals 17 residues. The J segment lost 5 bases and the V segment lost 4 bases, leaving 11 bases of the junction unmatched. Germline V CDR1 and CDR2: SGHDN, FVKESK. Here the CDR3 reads CASSPPGQGATSYGYTF. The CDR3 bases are TGTGCCAGCAGCCCACCGGGACAGGGGGCGACGAGTTATGGCTACACCTTC.

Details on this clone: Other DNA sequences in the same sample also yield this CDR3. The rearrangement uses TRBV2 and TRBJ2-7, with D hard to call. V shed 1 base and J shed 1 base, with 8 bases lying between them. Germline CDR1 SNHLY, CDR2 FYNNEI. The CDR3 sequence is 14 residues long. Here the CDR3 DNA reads TGTGCCAGCAGTGAAGAGGGCGGTTCCTACGAGCAGTACTTC. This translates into CASSEEGGSYEQYF.

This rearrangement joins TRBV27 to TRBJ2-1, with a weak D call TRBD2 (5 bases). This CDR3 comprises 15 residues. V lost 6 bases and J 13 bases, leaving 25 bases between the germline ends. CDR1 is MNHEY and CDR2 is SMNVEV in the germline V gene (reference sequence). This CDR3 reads CASSLRDRSPHRQFF. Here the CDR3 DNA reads TGTGCCAGCAGCCTCCGGGATCGAAGCCCCCACAGACAGTTCTTC.

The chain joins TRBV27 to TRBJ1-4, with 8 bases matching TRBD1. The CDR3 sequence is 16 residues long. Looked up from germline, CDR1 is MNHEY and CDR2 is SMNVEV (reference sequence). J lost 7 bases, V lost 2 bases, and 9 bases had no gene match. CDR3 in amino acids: CASSLGLDREGEKLFF. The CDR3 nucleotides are TGTGCCAGCAGTTTAGGCTTGGACAGGGAGGGTGAAAAACTGTTTTTT.

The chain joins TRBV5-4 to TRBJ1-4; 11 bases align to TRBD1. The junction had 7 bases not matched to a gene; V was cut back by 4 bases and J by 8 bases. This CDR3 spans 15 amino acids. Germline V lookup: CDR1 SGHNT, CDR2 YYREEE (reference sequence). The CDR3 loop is CASSPGTGGGEKLFF. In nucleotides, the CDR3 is TGTGCCAGCAGCCCTGGGACAGGGGGAGGAGAAAAACTGTTTTTT.